This TCR beta chain was obtained from a study of shared clonotypes between healthy human individuals. Measured with immunoSEQ multiplex PCR; TCRdb has only the in-frame clones, and not every one. The sample includes around 100,000 clones, less than 80% seen only once; the top ten take about 25%. The receptor's source is a woman in her thirties in good health. The sequenced sample was memory CD8+ T cells sorted from blood. Documented subset: CD45RO+ cells pooled with CCR7-negative TemRA cells.

Here the CDR3 reads CASSYGSSGANVLTF. CDR3 nucleotide sequence: TGTGCCAGCAGTTACGGTAGCTCTGGGGCCAACGTCCTGACTTTC. The V gene is TRBV6-6, the J gene TRBJ2-6; the D is unclear. The CDR3 totals 15 residues. V lost 2 bases and J lost 0, with 5 bases in between. The germline V gene has CDR1 MNHNY and CDR2 SVGAGI (reference sequence).